The rows below give T cell receptor beta chains drawn from one sample of a study of blood T cell repertoires in COVID-19. TCRdb keeps only in-frame clones here, not all; method: immunoSEQ multiplex PCR. The table records under 200,000 clones, roughly 84% of them present only once. Sequencing was carried out using peripheral blood. These receptors originate from a woman aged 45-59 years with COVID-19, enrolled during active disease. The CDR3 runs from the conserved cysteine through the conserved F or W. Each record gives: J gene, clone size, V gene, D gene, CDR3 protein, CDR3 DNA. D genes are given only for firm matches. Clone size is stated in some rows and not others, as once, few, many or a class when expanded.

J gene: TRBJ1-1; clone size: .; V gene: TRBV5-1; D gene: TRBD1; CDR3 protein: CASSFGTGPANTEAFF; CDR3 DNA: TGCGCCAGCAGTTTTGGGACAGGACCCGCTAACACTGAAGCTTTCTTT
J gene: TRBJ2-3; clone size: .; V gene: TRBV27; D gene: TRBD1; CDR3 protein: CASSKLTGIIPVALNTQYF; CDR3 DNA: TGTGCCAGCAGCAAATTGACAGGGATCATACCAGTAGCTTTGAATACGCAGTATTTT
J gene: TRBJ2-6; clone size: .; V gene: TRBV7-3; D gene: .; CDR3 protein: CASSLTSGAGANVLTF; CDR3 DNA: TGTGCCAGCAGCTTAACCTCAGGGGCCGGGGCCAACGTCCTGACTTTC
J gene: TRBJ2-7; clone size: .; V gene: TRBV18; D gene: TRBD2; CDR3 protein: CASSPPVRGAPSYEQYF; CDR3 DNA: TGTGCCAGCTCACCACCGGTGCGGGGGGCCCCTTCCTACGAGCAGTACTTC
J gene: TRBJ2-1; clone size: .; V gene: TRBV9; D gene: .; CDR3 protein: CASSVGGHSSYNEQFF; CDR3 DNA: TGTGCCAGCAGCGTAGGGGGACACAGCTCCTACAATGAGCAGTTCTTC
J gene: TRBJ2-3; clone size: .; V gene: TRBV6-2/TRBV6-3; D gene: TRBD2; CDR3 protein: CASSLLAGTDTQYF; CDR3 DNA: TGTGCCAGCAGCCTCCTAGCGGGCACAGATACGCAGTATTTT
J gene: TRBJ1-5; clone size: .; V gene: TRBV6-5; D gene: .; CDR3 protein: CASTLDRNSNQPQHF; CDR3 DNA: TGTGCCAGCACTCTAGACAGAAATAGCAATCAGCCCCAGCATTTT
J gene: TRBJ2-1; clone size: .; V gene: TRBV28; D gene: TRBD1; CDR3 protein: CASTVTGQRYYNEQFF; CDR3 DNA: TGTGCCAGCACCGTGACGGGACAGAGGTATTACAATGAGCAGTTCTTC
J gene: TRBJ2-5; clone size: .; V gene: TRBV18; D gene: TRBD1; CDR3 protein: CASSVGTGDETQYF; CDR3 DNA: TGTGCCAGCTCAGTGGGGACAGGGGATGAGACCCAGTACTTC
J gene: TRBJ1-4; clone size: .; V gene: TRBV5-6; D gene: TRBD1; CDR3 protein: CASSKIGQGGNEKLFF; CDR3 DNA: TGTGCCAGCAGCAAGATTGGACAGGGCGGGAATGAAAAACTGTTTTTT
J gene: TRBJ2-1; clone size: .; V gene: TRBV11-2; D gene: TRBD2; CDR3 protein: CASSATSGVGNEQFF; CDR3 DNA: TGTGCCAGCAGCGCGACTAGCGGGGTGGGGAATGAGCAGTTCTTC
J gene: TRBJ1-2; clone size: few; V gene: TRBV2; D gene: TRBD1; CDR3 protein: CASSVTGGSPTGYTF; CDR3 DNA: TGTGCCAGCAGTGTCACAGGGGGCAGTCCTACTGGCTACACCTTC
J gene: TRBJ1-4; clone size: .; V gene: TRBV25-1; D gene: .; CDR3 protein: CASSDLQGNEKLFF; CDR3 DNA: TGTGCCAGCAGTGACCTTCAGGGTAATGAAAAACTGTTTTTT
J gene: TRBJ2-1; clone size: .; V gene: TRBV4-2; D gene: TRBD2; CDR3 protein: CASSPAGTSEEQFF; CDR3 DNA: TGTGCCAGCAGCCCCGCCGGGACTAGTGAAGAGCAGTTCTTC
J gene: TRBJ1-2; clone size: .; V gene: TRBV18; D gene: .; CDR3 protein: CASSPPNRAYGYTF; CDR3 DNA: TGTGCCAGCTCACCACCGAACAGGGCCTATGGCTACACCTTC
J gene: TRBJ2-2; clone size: .; V gene: TRBV15; D gene: TRBD2; CDR3 protein: CASSREASNTGELFF; CDR3 DNA: TGTGCCAGCTCCCGGGAGGCTTCGAACACCGGGGAGCTGTTTTTT
J gene: TRBJ1-2; clone size: .; V gene: TRBV19; D gene: TRBD1; CDR3 protein: CASRATGGSHGYTF; CDR3 DNA: TGTGCCAGTAGGGCTACAGGGGGCTCGCATGGCTACACCTTC
J gene: TRBJ1-4; clone size: .; V gene: TRBV15; D gene: .; CDR3 protein: CATSREREVGEKLFF; CDR3 DNA: TGTGCCACCAGCAGAGAGCGGGAGGTCGGTGAAAAACTGTTTTTT
J gene: TRBJ2-7; clone size: .; V gene: TRBV18; D gene: TRBD1; CDR3 protein: CASSRAGTGSSEQYF; CDR3 DNA: TGTGCCAGCTCACGGGCCGGGACAGGGTCAAGCGAGCAGTACTTC
J gene: TRBJ2-2; clone size: .; V gene: TRBV7-2; D gene: TRBD2; CDR3 protein: CASSSPVERGGLDTGELFF; CDR3 DNA: TGTGCCAGCAGCTCCCCGGTGGAGCGGGGGGGCCTAGACACCGGGGAGCTGTTTTTT
J gene: TRBJ1-6; clone size: .; V gene: TRBV18; D gene: TRBD1; CDR3 protein: CASSPKKGAQNSPLHF; CDR3 DNA: TGTGCCAGCTCACCGAAGAAGGGGGCGCAAAATTCACCCCTCCACTTT
J gene: TRBJ2-7; clone size: .; V gene: TRBV27; D gene: TRBD2; CDR3 protein: CASSSLLAGGYEQYF; CDR3 DNA: TGTGCCAGCAGTTCACTACTAGCGGGGGGGTACGAGCAGTACTTC